Listed below are T cell receptor beta chains from one sample, sequenced in a study of T cell changes during pregnancy in multiple sclerosis. The protocol was immunoSEQ multiplex PCR, while the TCRdb copy is restricted to in-frame clones and leaves out a portion. The sample consists of around 63,000 clones, 75% to 95% of them appearing once. Source: peripheral blood, taken after pregnancy. All receptors derive from a female donor in good health, enrolled as a control in a pregnancy study. CDR3s include the opening cysteine and the closing phenylalanine or tryptophan.

j_gene: TRBJ1-5; v_gene: TRBV10-3; CDR3aa: CAISSGESNQPQHF
j_gene: TRBJ2-3; v_gene: TRBV2; CDR3aa: CASSDGLAGVDTQYF
j_gene: TRBJ1-3; v_gene: TRBV7-2; CDR3aa: CASSPRGVSGNTIYF
j_gene: TRBJ1-5; v_gene: TRBV15; CDR3aa: CATSRDGTTSNQPQHF
j_gene: TRBJ2-1; v_gene: TRBV5-4; CDR3aa: CASSFYRLAGGNEQFF
j_gene: TRBJ2-2; v_gene: TRBV6-4; CDR3aa: CASSDRGGPTGELFF
j_gene: TRBJ2-5; v_gene: TRBV7-8; CDR3aa: CASSLGTSGGQQYF
j_gene: TRBJ2-1; v_gene: TRBV9; CDR3aa: CASSVATFSRNNEQFF
j_gene: TRBJ1-2; v_gene: TRBV30; CDR3aa: CAWSVQTGYGYTF
j_gene: TRBJ1-5; v_gene: TRBV5-1; CDR3aa: CASSLEGTGQNQPQHF
j_gene: TRBJ2-2; v_gene: TRBV5-1; CDR3aa: CASSLGPSVGQFTGELFF
j_gene: TRBJ2-1; v_gene: TRBV5-1; CDR3aa: CASSSGLAGNNEQFF
j_gene: TRBJ2-4; v_gene: TRBV5-1; CDR3aa: CASSGGGAGGNIQYF
j_gene: TRBJ2-7; v_gene: TRBV28; CDR3aa: CASRLQGGEQYF
j_gene: TRBJ1-1; v_gene: TRBV5-1; CDR3aa: CASSLAGEGAEAFF
j_gene: TRBJ1-1; v_gene: TRBV9; CDR3aa: CASSVLGGRILDTEAFF
j_gene: TRBJ1-1; v_gene: TRBV19; CDR3aa: CASSIESDRAKAFF
j_gene: TRBJ1-1; v_gene: TRBV6-5; CDR3aa: CASSYPRTGMNTEAFF
j_gene: TRBJ1-1; v_gene: TRBV7-2; CDR3aa: CASSLEGAGTTEAFF
j_gene: TRBJ1-4; v_gene: TRBV4-3; CDR3aa: CASSQVRGLREKLFF
j_gene: TRBJ2-7; v_gene: TRBV28; CDR3aa: CASRPRGGSYEQYF
j_gene: TRBJ1-1; v_gene: TRBV7-3; CDR3aa: CASRGDILNQGNSMNTEAFF
j_gene: TRBJ2-5; v_gene: TRBV7-2; CDR3aa: CASSLAAGRETQYF
j_gene: TRBJ2-6; v_gene: TRBV5-1; CDR3aa: CASSWDTGANVLTF
j_gene: TRBJ2-2; v_gene: TRBV5-6; CDR3aa: CASSSGQGTGELFF
j_gene: TRBJ2-7; v_gene: TRBV5-1; CDR3aa: CASSLDLERQGFHEQYF
j_gene: TRBJ2-7; v_gene: TRBV5-5; CDR3aa: CASSLEGTTYEQYF
j_gene: TRBJ2-7; v_gene: TRBV19; CDR3aa: CASSPGTGGTYEQYF
j_gene: TRBJ2-4; v_gene: TRBV13; CDR3aa: CASSLVPGLNIQYF
j_gene: TRBJ1-1; v_gene: TRBV30; CDR3aa: CAWSRVSDQIGDTEAFF
j_gene: TRBJ1-1; v_gene: TRBV11-1; CDR3aa: CASSLARWNTEAFF
j_gene: TRBJ1-5; v_gene: TRBV6-5; CDR3aa: CASWVNAGYPQHF
j_gene: TRBJ1-1; v_gene: TRBV11-2; CDR3aa: CASSLNGVNTEAFF
j_gene: TRBJ2-7; v_gene: TRBV11-3; CDR3aa: CASSLGGLREQYF
j_gene: TRBJ1-5; v_gene: TRBV5-1; CDR3aa: CASSPEGQEIQPQHF
j_gene: TRBJ2-3; v_gene: TRBV5-6; CDR3aa: CASSLAGQGADTQYF
j_gene: TRBJ1-2; v_gene: TRBV4-2; CDR3aa: CASSQDSGTGVMGGYTF
j_gene: TRBJ2-7; v_gene: TRBV2; CDR3aa: CASTDGGRGRTLSSYEQYF
j_gene: TRBJ2-5; v_gene: TRBV2; CDR3aa: CASSDRGARETQYF
j_gene: TRBJ2-3; v_gene: TRBV2; CDR3aa: CASRYFGLAGGQDTQYF
j_gene: TRBJ1-1; v_gene: TRBV7-2; CDR3aa: CASSLFAHSEAFF
j_gene: TRBJ1-2; v_gene: TRBV30; CDR3aa: CAWSGDSRDIWGYTF
j_gene: TRBJ2-7; v_gene: TRBV7-2; CDR3aa: CASSTQGIDEQYF
j_gene: TRBJ2-2; v_gene: TRBV12-5; CDR3aa: CASGLGPGQGDTGELFF
j_gene: TRBJ1-2; v_gene: TRBV6-5; CDR3aa: CASSYSTTGGYGYTF
j_gene: TRBJ2-5; v_gene: TRBV29-1; CDR3aa: CSVGSRLNKETQYF
j_gene: TRBJ1-6; v_gene: TRBV18; CDR3aa: CASSPQGAESPLHF
j_gene: TRBJ1-2; v_gene: TRBV4-2; CDR3aa: CASSQQALTGNYGYTF
j_gene: TRBJ1-5; v_gene: TRBV21-1; CDR3aa: CASSNTTWGNQPQHF
j_gene: TRBJ1-3; v_gene: TRBV5-6; CDR3aa: CASSQLAGEGDTIYF
j_gene: TRBJ2-1; v_gene: TRBV7-3; CDR3aa: CASSLTGASGLNQFF
j_gene: TRBJ1-2; v_gene: TRBV7-2; CDR3aa: CASSTHSYGYTF
j_gene: TRBJ1-4; v_gene: TRBV27; CDR3aa: CASSSSSQGQANEKLFF
j_gene: TRBJ1-3; v_gene: TRBV19; CDR3aa: CASSAIQGFGNTIYF
j_gene: TRBJ2-1; v_gene: TRBV30; CDR3aa: CAWSIRIGGHEQFF
j_gene: TRBJ2-1; v_gene: TRBV4-2; CDR3aa: CASSQGYGAGGSYNEQFF
j_gene: TRBJ2-7; v_gene: TRBV12-5; CDR3aa: CASGSNPAGNSYEQYF
j_gene: TRBJ1-5; v_gene: TRBV7-8; CDR3aa: CASSLVRGSNQPQHF
j_gene: TRBJ1-2; v_gene: TRBV7-2; CDR3aa: CASIMTGYYGYTF